This TCR beta chain was profiled in a study of control samples from healthy donors and cancer patients (TCRdb year 2020). Comments on this clone: Its antigen is still unknown. No much larger clone is present one base from it, and per-base qualities are unavailable.

The library was produced with the immunoSEQ multiplex PCR assay. TCRdb holds this immuneACCESS table with in-frame rearrangements only. Some clones are missing; in checked studies, unresolved V genes explain under half, and the rest has no known cause. In this sample the table shows 130,000 or so clones, 88% of which occur a single time. The top ten constitute 3% to 3.5% of the sample. CDR1 is given as MNHEY and CDR2 as SMNVEV, both from the germline V gene (reference sequence). From the cysteine through the phenylalanine, the CDR3 covers 14 amino acids. Only the CDR3 region is kept as DNA, spanning 42 bases read in frame from base 1. Trimming costs V 4 bases and J 5 bases, and their ends lie 11 bases apart.

The sample taken for sequencing was blood. The TCR comes from a man aged 50-59 years in good health. The chain is assembled from TRBV27 and TRBJ2-2; the best D guess is TRBD2, with 5 bases matching. CDR3 reads: CASSYLGGTGELFF. The sequenced DNA: TGTGCCAGCAGTTATCTTGGCGGGACCGGGGAGCTGTTTTTT.